The entry below describes one T cell receptor beta chain. Its antigen is still unknown. Total RNA amounting to about 3,300 ng went into each TCR library. The cDNA of both the TCRalpha and TCRbeta chains was subjected to two nested PCRs of approximately 16 and 9 cycles. TCRdb reanalyzed the 5' RACE reads and collapses them to one entry per CDR3 protein, without DNA. The sample shows more than 110,000 distinct CDR3 sequences, and 0.95% to 1.5% sits with its ten largest clones. The CDR3 is made up of 12 amino acids. Germline V gene lookup returns CDR1 SEHNR and CDR2 FQNEAQ (reference sequence). This entry comes from a study of monozygotic twins with inflammatory bowel disease. Whole-study results and caveats: Among IBD patients, fewer clonotypes were shared with others than among healthy twins, especially with disease activity.

The origin of this receptor is a human donor with ulcerative colitis or Crohn's disease, or a healthy co-twin of an affected twin (not recorded which). The rearrangement links TRBV7-9 to TRBJ2-1. The sequencing sample was made of blood. The chain's CDR3 is CASSLVPGEQSF.